This T cell receptor (beta chain) was sequenced in a study of vaccination and CD4 T cells after COVID-19. The wider study: Cells were stimulated with overlapping spike peptide pools from SARS-CoV-2, HCoV-NL63, HCoV-OC43 and HCoV-229E. Study-level points and caveats: Detection of a median about 90% of reactive clones in convalescent patients was confined to the period after vaccination. Spike mono-reactivity was found in 304 of 307 vaccine-specific clones from convalescent patients.

Researchers used the Oncomine TCR Beta short-read assay to sequence DNA from cultured CD4+ T cells. One entry per CDR3 protein results from TCRdb running MiXCR on the PCR reads. Of approximately 17,000 distinct CDR3 sequences listed, roughly 45% are singletons. Concerning this clonotype itself: Its antigen is not known.

CDR3 length equals 15 residues. V was pared by 4 bases and J by 8 bases, with 9 bases of the junction left unmatched. Germline CDR1 MNHNS, CDR2 SASEGT. Described treatment: approximately 11-day PBMC culture with coronavirus spike peptide pools or control peptides (ViraFEST assay). Cells were cultured for about nine days, and then CD4+ T cells were isolated by negative selection. The specimen sequenced was CD4+ T cells from blood, cultured in vitro. The chain is built from TRBV6-1 and TRBJ2-4; TRBD1 matches 9 bases. The TCR sequence derives from a human donor who had recovered from COVID-19. This CDR3 reads CASSGPGQGEDIQYF. The DNA for the CDR3 is TGTGCCAGCAGTGGCCCGGGACAGGGAGAAGACATTCAGTACTTC.